The rows below give T cell receptor beta chains drawn from one sample of a study of shared clonotypes between healthy human individuals. The repertoire was sequenced with immunoSEQ multiplex PCR; TCRdb's copy has only in-frame clones and lacks some. Here the sample spans 2 million to 2.5 million clones, about 90% being singletons. The material sequenced was naive CD4+ T cells from PBMCs. These receptor sequences come from a man between 18 and 35 years old in good health. Some clones in this sample may be carry-over from other donors' samples. Each CDR3 is given with its conserved first and last residue. Each record gives: CDR3 DNA, CDR3 protein, D gene, clone size, V gene, J gene. The D gene is left open where the match is weak. Clone sizes are given selectively: once, few, many, or a class where the clone is expanded.

cdr3_nt: TGCGCCAGCAGCTTGTCGGTAGTTGGTTCGCCCATCTACGAGCAGTACTTC
cdr3_aa: CASSLSVVGSPIYEQYF
d_call: -
clone_size: -
v_call: TRBV5-1
j_call: TRBJ2-7

cdr3_nt: TGTGCCACATCGCTCCAGGAGACCCAGTACTTC
cdr3_aa: CATSLQETQYF
d_call: -
clone_size: once
v_call: TRBV7-2
j_call: TRBJ2-5

cdr3_nt: TGTGCCAGCAGCCGGTGGTTGGGCGGGGGAGAAAAACTGTTTTTT
cdr3_aa: CASSRWLGGGEKLFF
d_call: -
clone_size: -
v_call: TRBV5-4
j_call: TRBJ1-4

cdr3_nt: TGTGCCAGTAGTATCAAGGTCTCGCTTGAAAAACTGTTTTTT
cdr3_aa: CASSIKVSLEKLFF
d_call: -
clone_size: -
v_call: TRBV19
j_call: TRBJ1-4

cdr3_nt: TGTGCCAGCAGCGGGATGGCCGATCCCTCCCTAGGCGATGGCTACACCTTC
cdr3_aa: CASSGMADPSLGDGYTF
d_call: -
clone_size: -
v_call: TRBV5-4
j_call: TRBJ1-2

cdr3_nt: TGTGCCAGCAGTTCACGGGACAGGGCTCAAGAGACCCAGTACTTC
cdr3_aa: CASSSRDRAQETQYF
d_call: TRBD1
clone_size: -
v_call: TRBV5-4
j_call: TRBJ2-5

cdr3_nt: TGCGCCAGCACCCCCGGTAGGGAGAGCAATCAGCCCCAGCATTTT
cdr3_aa: CASTPGRESNQPQHF
d_call: -
clone_size: -
v_call: TRBV4-1
j_call: TRBJ1-5

cdr3_nt: TGTGCCAGCAGCCGTGGACAGCCCTTAACCGATACGCAGTATTTT
cdr3_aa: CASSRGQPLTDTQYF
d_call: -
clone_size: -
v_call: TRBV25-1
j_call: TRBJ2-3

cdr3_nt: TGCGCCAGCAGCTTCGGATCAGGCGATTCACCCCTCCACTTT
cdr3_aa: CASSFGSGDSPLHF
d_call: -
clone_size: -
v_call: TRBV5-1
j_call: TRBJ1-6

cdr3_nt: TGTGCCAGCACTCCGTTCCAAGAGACCCAGTACTTC
cdr3_aa: CASTPFQETQYF
d_call: -
clone_size: -
v_call: TRBV2
j_call: TRBJ2-5

cdr3_nt: TGTGCCAGCACCGGACTAGCGGGAGTTATAGATACGCAGTATTTT
cdr3_aa: CASTGLAGVIDTQYF
d_call: TRBD2
clone_size: -
v_call: TRBV25-1
j_call: TRBJ2-3

cdr3_nt: TGCGCCAGCAGTCTGACAACAACGAACACTGAAGCTTTCTTT
cdr3_aa: CASSLTTTNTEAFF
d_call: -
clone_size: once
v_call: TRBV5-1
j_call: TRBJ1-1

cdr3_nt: TGTGCCAGCAGTTTAGGGGTGGGCATTAACTACGAGCAGTACTTC
cdr3_aa: CASSLGVGINYEQYF
d_call: -
clone_size: -
v_call: TRBV27
j_call: TRBJ2-7

cdr3_nt: TGTGCCTGGAGTCTGGATAGCAATCAGCCCCAGCATTTT
cdr3_aa: CAWSLDSNQPQHF
d_call: -
clone_size: -
v_call: TRBV30
j_call: TRBJ1-5